The 22 T cell receptor beta chains below were found in one sample sequenced in a study of blood T cells in healthy people across ages. A second PCR of 7 to 11 cycles used a sample-barcoded 5' primer and a J-beta primer mix. A single record per CDR3 protein comes from TCRdb applying MiXCR to the 5' RACE reads. Of around 500,000 distinct CDR3 sequences listed, 25% to 35% are singletons. The same specimen was also included in a second study, on T cells of mothers and their children.

Material: blood. The receptors shown here come from a boy younger than 10 in good health.

The V and J genes are TRBV28 and TRBJ2-5; 12 positions agree with TRBD2. The V and J ends lost 5 bases and 11 bases, in that order; junction bases with no gene match: 9. The germline V gene encodes CDR1 MDHEN and CDR2 SYDVKM. The CDR3 is 14 residues long. CDR3 protein: CASSPVTSGREQYF. Written as DNA, the CDR3 is TGTGCCAGCAGTCCCGTGACTAGCGGGAGAGAGCAGTACTTC. The complete variable domain, with remaining parts taken from reference TRBV28 and TRBJ2-5, reads DVKVTQSSRYLVKRTGEKVFLECVQDMDHENMFWYRQDPGLGLRLIYFSYDVKMKEKGDIPEGYSVSREKKERFSLILESASTNQTSMYLCASSPVTSGREQYFGPGTRLLVL.

The chain uses TRBV29-1 and TRBJ2-7; 10 bases align to TRBD2. TRBJ2-1 matches the DNA end more closely, so the J call is doubtful. The CDR3 has 15 residues. In germline, CDR1 is SQVTM, CDR2 ANQGSEA. The CDR3 DNA sequence: TGCAGCGCCCTCCCGTTTGCTAGCGGGGGCAATGAGCAGTTCTTC. As protein: CSALPFASGGNEQFF.

This clonotype was seen more than once but under ten times. The rearrangement joins TRBV5-8 to TRBJ2-5; TRBD1 matches 9 bases. The DNA end is a closer match to TRBJ2-1, so the J assignment may be wrong. The CDR3 contains 15 residues. Germline V gives CDR1 SGHTS, CDR2 YDEGEE. In DNA form, the CDR3 reads TGTGCCAGCGTGCGGGACAGGGACACCGACAATGAGCAGTTCTTC. Protein product: CASVRDRDTDNEQFF.

The sample holds a few counts of this clonotype. The rearrangement links TRBV20-1 to TRBJ2-2; 7 bases are shared with TRBD2. This CDR3 is built from 16 residues. CDR1 DFQATT and CDR2 SNEGSKA come from the germline V gene (reference sequence). V gave up 0 bases and J gave up 5 bases; unmatched junction bases: 9. CDR3 DNA: TGCAGTGCTAGAGATTTGTCTAGCGGATTAACCGGGGAGCTGTTTTTT. It codes for CSARDLSSGLTGELFF.

The chain uses TRBV9 and TRBJ2-7, with D maybe TRBD1 (6 bases). The V end lost 0 bases, the J end lost 3 bases, and 10 bases lay between the germline ends. The germline V gene has CDR1 SGDLS and CDR2 YYNGEE. This CDR3 contains 14 residues. DNA of the CDR3: TGTGCCAGCAGCGTAGGTGTAGGGGGCTACGAGCAGTACTTC. Its translation is CASSVGVGGYEQYF.

The chain recombines TRBV7-9 with TRBJ2-5; D might be TRBD1 (6 bases). Germline assignment: CDR1 SEHNR and CDR2 FQNEAQ (reference sequence). The CDR3 contains 14 residues. Trimming cost V 2 bases and J 4 bases, with 11 bases left between them. CDR3 protein: CASSLIGGGETQYF. The CDR3 bases are TGTGCCAGCAGCTTAATAGGGGGTGGAGAGACCCAGTACTTC.

The rearrangement uses TRBV7-2 and TRBJ1-1; no clear D. CDR1 SGHTA and CDR2 FQGNSA come from the germline V gene. The V end lost 3 bases, the J end lost 7 bases, and 9 bases lay between the germline ends. The CDR3 consists of 12 residues. CDR3 protein: CASSFLLGEAFF. CDR3 nucleotides: TGTGCCAGCAGCTTTCTACTAGGTGAAGCTTTCTTT.

The chain joins TRBV18 to TRBJ2-1, with 10 bases identical to TRBD2. The CDR3 has 17 amino acids. V shed 1 base, J shed 3 bases, and the junction held 6 bases outside the gene matches. CDR1 and CDR2 from the germline V gene are KGHSH and LQKENI. As DNA, the CDR3 is TGTGCCAGCTCACCACTAACCCCTAGCGGGAGCTACAATGAGCAGTTCTTC. Translating gives CASSPLTPSGSYNEQFF.

Points on this clonotype: One end of the junction varies from germline; a read error may be responsible. This chain joins TRBV12-3 or TRBV12-4 and TRBJ2-3; 9 bases match TRBD1. This CDR3 contains 15 residues. The CDR3 sequence is CASSLRDRAIDMQYF. DNA for the CDR3: TGTGCCAGCAGTTTGCGGGACAGGGCAATAGATATGCAGTATTTT.

This clonotype was detected only a few times. CDR3 in amino acids: CASSRTGASYEQYF. CDR3 DNA: TGTGCCAGCAGTCGAACAGGGGCCTCCTACGAGCAGTACTTC. The chain has TRBV28 and TRBJ2-5, with 7 positions matching TRBD1. The J call may be in error: the DNA end matches TRBJ2-7 better. The CDR3 contains 14 residues. Germline lookup yields CDR1 MDHEN and CDR2 SYDVKM.

This clonotype was detected a few times. This chain connects TRBV10-3 to TRBJ1-4; D remains unclear. V lost 6 bases to trimming and J lost 6 bases, with 5 bases between them. The germline V gene encodes CDR1 ENHRY and CDR2 SYGVKD. The CDR3 is 11 amino acids. CDR3 amino acids: CAIRGDEKLFF. The CDR3 DNA sequence: TGTGCCATCAGGGGAGATGAAAAACTGTTTTTT.

The rearrangement uses TRBV9 and TRBJ2-5; D is uncertain. V was pared by 4 bases and J by 3 bases, with 7 bases between. CDR1 and CDR2 (germline): SGDLS, YYNGEE. The CDR3 extends over 12 amino acids. In nucleotides, the CDR3 is TGTGCCAGCAGCACCCCCGAAGAGACCCAGTACTTC. Amino acid sequence: CASSTPEETQYF.

The chain recombines TRBV14 with TRBJ2-5; 9 bases fit TRBD2. Trimming cost V 1 base and J 5 bases; bases outside gene matches: 11. Germline CDR1 SGHDN, CDR2 FVKESK. The CDR3 consists of 17 residues. CDR3 DNA sequence: TGTGCCAGCAGCCAAGGCTCTGTAGCGGGAGCTTGGGAGACCCAGTACTTC. It translates to CASSQGSVAGAWETQYF.

This clonotype was seen only a few times. This chain joins TRBV29-1 and TRBJ2-4, with TRBD2 identical over 8 bases. Germline V lookup: CDR1 SQVTM, CDR2 ANQGSEA. Losses at the gene ends were 7 bases for V and 0 bases for J; bases not matched to a gene: 11. This CDR3 region has 16 residues. CDR3 in amino acids: CSATLWLAGAKNIQYF. For the CDR3, the DNA is TGCAGCGCCACACTATGGCTAGCGGGAGCCAAAAACATTCAGTACTTC.

The V call is TRBV7-9, the J call TRBJ2-7; either TRBD1 or TRBD2 may supply D (5 bases each). Between the trimmed V and J ends, which lost 5 bases and 3 bases, there was a span of 11 bases. Germline V CDR1 and CDR2: SEHNR, FQNEAQ (reference sequence). This CDR3 spans 13 amino acids. CDR3 amino acids: CASSPTGLYEQYF. DNA of the CDR3: TGTGCCAGCAGCCCGACGGGGCTCTACGAGCAGTACTTC.

The V gene is TRBV20-1, the J gene TRBJ2-1, with D possibly matching TRBD2 (6 bases). Germline loops: CDR1 DFQATT, CDR2 SNEGSKA (reference sequence). This CDR3 has 14 residues. Trimming cost V 3 bases and J 3 bases, with 12 bases left between them. The CDR3 is CSASRRGGYNEQFF. CDR3 coding DNA: TGCAGTGCTAGTAGACGGGGAGGCTACAATGAGCAGTTCTTC.

This clonotype was observed a handful of times. The chain recombines TRBV29-1 with TRBJ2-5, with D possibly being TRBD2 (5 bases). The CDR3 consists of 14 residues. Trimming removed 7 bases at V and 5 bases at J, with 20 bases between. In germline, CDR1 is SQVTM, CDR2 ANQGSEA. For the CDR3, the DNA is TGCAGCGCCGGGCGAGGTCTAACGGGGGAGACCCAGTACTTC. It is translated as CSAGRGLTGETQYF.

V usage is TRBV5-1 and J usage is TRBJ2-6; TRBD2 matches at 8 bases. This CDR3 has 16 amino acids. Trimming cost V 0 bases and J 1 base; bases outside gene matches: 0. The germline gives CDR1 SGHRS, CDR2 YFSETQ. CDR3 nucleotide sequence: TGCGCCAGCAGCTTGGAGCGGGGGTCTGGGGCCAACGTCCTGACTTTC. This gives the protein CASSLERGSGANVLTF.

V and J are TRBV5-1 and TRBJ2-7, with D perhaps matching TRBD2 (6 bases). Trimming removed 5 bases from V and 1 base from J, with 13 bases in between. Germline-derived CDR1 and CDR2 are SGHRS and YFSETQ. The CDR3 contains 14 residues. The CDR3 DNA follows: TGCGCCAGCAGTGATGTTAGCGGATCCTACGAGCAGTACTTC. Encoded protein: CASSDVSGSYEQYF. Variable domain in full (rest from reference TRBV5-1 and TRBJ2-7): KAGVTQTPRYLIKTRGQQVTLSCSPISGHRSVSWYQQTPGQGLQFLFEYFSETQRNKGNFPGRFSGRQFSNSRSEMNVSTLELGDSALYLCASSDVSGSYEQYFGPGTRLTVT.

Ten or more counts support this clonotype. In DNA, the CDR3 is TGTGCCAGCAGTTTAGCGGGAGGGCCGTACAATGAGCAGTTCTTC. Its protein product is CASSLAGGPYNEQFF. The J gene is TRBJ2-1, the V gene TRBV12-3 or TRBV12-4, with 7 bases aligning to TRBD2. The CDR3 consists of 15 residues. With 0 bases clipped from V and 4 bases from J, the junction kept 3 bases outside the gene matches.

The chain recombines TRBV7-6 with TRBJ2-5; D unresolved. The J call is doubtful: the DNA matches TRBJ2-1 better. This CDR3 region has 14 residues. The germline V gene has CDR1 SGHVS and CDR2 FNYEAQ. CDR3 loop: CASSPRGVFNEQFF. CDR3 coding DNA: TGTGCCAGCAGCCCTCGCGGCGTCTTCAATGAGCAGTTCTTC.

This clonotype was recorded once. The CDR3 loop is CASSEFYGDLGQETQYF. The DNA for the CDR3 is TGTGCCAGCAGTGAATTTTATGGCGATTTAGGGCAAGAGACCCAGTACTTC. V and J are TRBV25-1 and TRBJ2-5, with no clear D. Trimming took 1 base from V and 2 from J, leaving 17 bases between them. The germline V gene has CDR1 MGHDK and CDR2 SYGVNS. The CDR3 covers 17 residues. The full variable domain, in which reference TRBV25-1 and TRBJ2-5 provide the parts outside the CDR3, is EADIYQTPRYLVIGTGKKITLECSQTMGHDKMYWYQQDPGMELHLIHYSYGVNSTEKGDLSSESTVSRIRTEHFPLTLESARPSHTSQYLCASSEFYGDLGQETQYFGPGTRLLVL.